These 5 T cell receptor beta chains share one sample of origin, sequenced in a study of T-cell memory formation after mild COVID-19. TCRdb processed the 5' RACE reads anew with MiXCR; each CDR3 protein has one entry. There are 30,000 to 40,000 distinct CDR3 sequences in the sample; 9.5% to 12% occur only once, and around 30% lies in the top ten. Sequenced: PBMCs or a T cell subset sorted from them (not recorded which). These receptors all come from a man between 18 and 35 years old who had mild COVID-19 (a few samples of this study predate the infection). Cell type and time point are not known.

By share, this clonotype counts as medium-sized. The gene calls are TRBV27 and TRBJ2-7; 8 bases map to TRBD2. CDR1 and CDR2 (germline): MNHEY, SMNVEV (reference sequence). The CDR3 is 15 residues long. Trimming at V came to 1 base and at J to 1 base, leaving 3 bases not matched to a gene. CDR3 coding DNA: TGTGCCAGCAGTTTATTAGCGGGGTCTTCCTACGAGCAGTACTTC. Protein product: CASSLLAGSSYEQYF.

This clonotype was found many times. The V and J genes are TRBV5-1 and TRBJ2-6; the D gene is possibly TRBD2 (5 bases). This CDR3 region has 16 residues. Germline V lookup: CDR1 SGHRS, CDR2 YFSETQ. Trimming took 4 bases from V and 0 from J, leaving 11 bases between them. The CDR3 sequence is CASSADGNSGANVLTF. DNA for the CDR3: TGCGCCAGCAGCGCCGACGGGAACTCTGGGGCCAACGTCCTGACTTTC. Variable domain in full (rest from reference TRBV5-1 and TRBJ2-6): KAGVTQTPRYLIKTRGQQVTLSCSPISGHRSVSWYQQTPGQGLQFLFEYFSETQRNKGNFPGRFSGRQFSNSRSEMNVSTLELGDSALYLCASSADGNSGANVLTFGAGSRLTVL.

CDR3 DNA: TGTGCCAGCAGCTTATTCTGGCAGCCCACAGATACGCAGTATTTT. Protein sequence: CASSLFWQPTDTQYF. This chain connects TRBV7-9 to TRBJ2-3; D ambiguous. Germline V lookup: CDR1 SEHNR, CDR2 FQNEAQ (reference sequence). Deletions cut 2 bases from V and 2 bases from J, with 11 bases between. The CDR3 contains 15 residues.

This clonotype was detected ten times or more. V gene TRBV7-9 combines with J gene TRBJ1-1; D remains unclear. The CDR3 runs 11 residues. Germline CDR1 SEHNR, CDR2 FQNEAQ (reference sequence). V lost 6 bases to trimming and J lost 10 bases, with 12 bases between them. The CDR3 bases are TGTGCCAGCAGAGTCGAGGGCGTAGCTTTCTTT. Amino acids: CASRVEGVAFF.

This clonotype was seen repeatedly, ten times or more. CDR3 DNA sequence: TGCGCCAGCAGCTTGGGACAGGGGCTTGCAGATACGCAGTATTTT. Translation gives CASSLGQGLADTQYF. The chain employs TRBV5-1 and TRBJ2-3, with 8 bases lining up with TRBD1. Trimming at V came to 0 bases and at J to 4 bases, leaving 4 bases not matched to a gene. The V gene's germline CDR1 is SGHRS and CDR2 YFSETQ. The CDR3 is made up of 15 amino acids.